This T cell receptor beta chain was recorded in a study of T cells after posttransplantation cyclophosphamide. Findings of the study overall: Skin or GI-infiltrating T cells shared few TRB sequences with blood.

Per germline, CDR1 SGHTA and CDR2 FQGNSA. The V and J ends lost 5 bases and 2 bases, in that order; junction bases with no gene match: 7. CDR3 length: 15 amino acids. The table lists this clone with many counts. Antigen unknown. Measured with immunoSEQ multiplex PCR; TCRdb has only the in-frame clones, and not every one. There are approximately 41,000 clones in the sample, none observed a single time. The sequence derives from a man aged 45-65 years in good health, CMV-negative, and a related stem cell transplant donor. The genes are TRBV7-2 and TRBJ2-7; 9 bases line up with TRBD1. Sequencing was performed on PBMCs. CDR3 bases: TGTGCCAGCAGCCCGGGACAGGGTAGCGCCTACGAGCAGTACTTC. Its protein is CASSPGQGSAYEQYF. The whole variable domain, remainder taken from reference TRBV7-2 and TRBJ2-7, is GAGVSQSPSNKVTEKGKDVELRCDPISGHTALYWYRQSLGQGLEFLIYFQGNSAPDKSGLPSDRFSAERTGGSVSTLTIQRTQQEDSAVYLCASSPGQGSAYEQYFGPGTRLTVT.